A single T cell receptor beta chain is shown here with its context. The table lists this clonotype with many counts. Its antigen has not been determined. No base qualities exist here, and no much larger clone lies one base off it. This sample stems from a study of low-dose radiotherapy and immunotherapy resistance in tumors (dated by TCRdb to between 2021 and 2024). Study-wide context: Patients in Cohort 1 were given 0.5 Gy per fraction every 2 weeks, and the prescribed total PTV dose was 6.5 Gy. Cohort 2 received 1 Gy per fraction every two weeks, with a total of 13 Gy over 26 weeks. Nivolumab was administered intravenously as a 240 mg flat dose every two weeks, and ipilimumab was administered intravenously at 1 mg/kg every six weeks. Cyclophosphamide 200 mg/m2 was administered intravenously every two weeks, one day before each radiation and immunotherapy administration. Starting on cycle 1 day 1, patients took 300 mg of aspirin by mouth once daily for four cycles. Trial participants were not randomized into treatment groups. The translational analysis covered eight patients: three from the first dose cohort and the first five from the second dose cohort.

Superscript III and a set of TRAV- and TRBV-specific primers were used to synthesize first-strand cDNA, so that both TCRalpha and TCRbeta chains were covered. TCRs were amplified with Phusion for 20 PCR cycles, with a constant-region primer paired with the adapter attached to the V primers. The isolated mRNA was amplified using the MessageAmp II aRNA Amplification Kit, with in vitro transcription performed for 15 to 20 hours at 37 degrees C. The Dynabeads mRNA DIRECT Purification Kit was used to isolate mRNA for TCR sequencing. Indexed Illumina adapters were added in a second Phusion PCR of 20 to 30 cycles, after which AMPure XP beads were used to purify the products. An Illumina MiniSeq instrument was used to deep-sequence the TCRalpha and TCRbeta libraries. As for how the authors treated the data: Using custom Perl scripts, TCR sequences encoding the same protein were pooled, out-of-frame sequences were removed, and the abundance of each clonotype was computed. Any TCR sequence backed by just one read was left out of the analysis. The metrics used to describe the repertoires included Shannon entropy, Gini index, clonality, richness, and the frequency of TCRs shared between repertoires. TCRdb handled the public reads itself, with Q25 trimming in fastp and clone calling in MiXCR, and kept productive beta chains. Every entry covers one CDR3 protein and lists the most common genes and DNA from its rows. Here the V and J calls rest on TCRdb's processing, not on the authors' analysis. This sample comprises tens of thousands of distinct CDR3 sequences, roughly a tenth of them detected only once. The ten largest account for 0.8% to 1.3% of the sample.

CDR1 is given as MNHEY and CDR2 as SVGAGI, both from the germline V gene. The CDR3 measures 16 amino acids from cysteine to phenylalanine. The entry retains the CDR3 DNA only, 48 bases that are in frame from base 1. Trimming takes 1 base from V and 0 bases from J, and the germline ends sit 7 bases apart. The time point tag for this specimen amounts to: before trial treatment. Donors were enrolled in RACIN, a single-arm phase I dose-escalation trial in which nivolumab, ipilimumab, aspirin, low-dose cyclophosphamide and low-dose radiotherapy were combined. Patients with advanced, TIL-negative solid tumors were considered eligible.

The origin of this receptor is a male donor with prostate cancer. Rearrangement joined TRBV6-5 to TRBJ2-6; no D gene can be assigned with confidence. The sequencing here drew on PBMCs, taken before treatment. This receptor carries the CDR3 CASSYLWDSGANVLTF. The nucleotide sequence is given as TGTGCCAGCAGTTACTTATGGGACTCTGGGGCCAACGTCCTGACTTTC.